What follows are 23 T cell receptor beta chains derived from one specimen sequenced in a study of human thymus T cells (dated by TCRdb to the early 2020s). Library preparation was by the immunoSEQ multiplex PCR assay. TCRdb obtained this table from immuneACCESS and retained in-frame rearrangements with V and J assigned. These tables miss some clones; where compared with another copy, unresolved V genes account for less than half of the shortfall, and the remainder is unexplained. The sample records roughly 77,000 clones, about 95% of which are singletons. Clones ranked in the top ten supply approximately 0.032% of the sample. Thymus tissue was obtained as surgical resects removed during corrective cardiac surgery. The sequenced sample was thymus tissue. These receptors were obtained from a girl less than two years old with a congenital heart defect but otherwise immunologically healthy.

This clone appeared a single time. The V gene is TRBV5-1, the J gene TRBJ1-1, with 7 bases fitting TRBD1. This CDR3 has 17 residues. J gave up 4 bases and V 0 bases, and 12 bases lay outside the gene matches. The germline gives CDR1 SGHRS, CDR2 YFSETQ. The CDR3 region has the DNA TGCGCCAGCAGCTTGGTGGCCCGACAGGGATCTAGCACTGAAGCTTTCTTT. Translated, it gives CASSLVARQGSSTEAFF.

The chain combines TRBV6-1 with TRBJ2-3; the D is unclear. Germline V CDR1 and CDR2: MNHNS, SASEGT. Trimming removed 8 bases at V and 6 bases at J, with 18 bases between. The CDR3 extends over 14 amino acids. The CDR3 reads CASCPHVRWDTQYF. CDR3 DNA: TGTGCCAGCTGCCCCCATGTCAGGTGGGATACGCAGTATTTT.

The CDR3 nucleotides are TGTGCCAGCAGGACTCCAGGGACAGGGCTTTCACAGGGTAAAAGTGGGTACTATGGCTACACCTTC. It is translated as CASRTPGTGLSQGKSGYYGYTF. This chain uses TRBV28 with TRBJ1-2, with 9 nucleotides matching TRBD1. Germline CDR1 reads MDHEN; CDR2 reads SYDVKM. V lost 6 bases, J lost 3 bases, and 29 bases stayed unmatched. This CDR3 is built from 22 residues.

The genes are TRBV5-1 and TRBJ2-1; 8 nucleotides line up with TRBD2. From germline, CDR1 is SGHRS and CDR2 YFSETQ. This CDR3 region has 17 residues. Losses at the gene ends were 4 bases for V and 8 bases for J; bases not matched to a gene: 17. CDR3 residues: CASSLKRERLVGHEQFF. CDR3 coding DNA: TGCGCCAGCAGCCTAAAGCGGGAGAGGCTCGTGGGTCATGAGCAGTTCTTC.

V usage is TRBV4-2 and J usage is TRBJ1-1; tentative D call: TRBD1 (5 bases). The V end was cut by 0 bases, the J end by 7 bases, with 18 bases between. The V gene's germline CDR1 is LGHNA and CDR2 YNFKEQ. The CDR3 length is 16 residues. In nucleotides, the CDR3 is TGTGCCAGCAGCCAAGATTGGAGAGCAGGGTCTAATGAAGCTTTCTTT. It encodes CASSQDWRAGSNEAFF.

The chain employs TRBV5-8 and TRBJ1-5; a possible D gene is TRBD1 (6 bases). Germline V gives CDR1 SGHTS, CDR2 YDEGEE. Trimming stripped 0 bases from V and 2 bases from J, with 18 bases between. The length of the CDR3 is 18 residues. The CDR3 DNA sequence: TGTGCCAGCAGCTTGGCCCTCAGGCCCAGGGGAGGCAATCAGCCCCAGCATTTT. This encodes CASSLALRPRGGNQPQHF.

V gene TRBV28 combines with J gene TRBJ1-3, with 11 bases aligning to TRBD1. The germline CDR1 and CDR2 sequences are MDHEN and SYDVKM. CDR3 length: 16 residues. The V gene end was trimmed by 7 bases and the J gene end by 0 bases; junction bases not matched to a gene: 5. The CDR3 DNA is TGTGCCAGCACGAGGGACAGGGGGGACTCTGGAAACACCATATATTTT. It encodes CASTRDRGDSGNTIYF.

The chain carries TRBV28 and TRBJ2-1; 10 bases are shared with TRBD2. The CDR3 contains 19 residues. Losses at the gene ends were 5 bases for V and 8 bases for J; bases not matched to a gene: 21. From germline, CDR1 is MDHEN and CDR2 SYDVKM. The CDR3 DNA reads as TGTGCCAGCAGTCCCTCCTCTACGGCTAGCGGGAGTGTCATCCATGAGCAGTTCTTC. Its translation is CASSPSSTASGSVIHEQFF. The full variable domain, with the rest looked up from reference TRBV28 and TRBJ2-1, is DVKVTQSSRYLVKRTGEKVFLECVQDMDHENMFWYRQDPGLGLRLIYFSYDVKMKEKGDIPEGYSVSREKKERFSLILESASTNQTSMYLCASSPSSTASGSVIHEQFFGPGTRLTVL.

This clone showed up just once. V usage is TRBV6-4 and J usage is TRBJ1-1; D might be TRBD1 (5 bases). Looked up from germline, CDR1 is MRHNA and CDR2 is SNTAGT. V was clipped by 6 bases and J by 3 bases, with 14 bases between them. CDR3 length equals 14 residues. DNA of the CDR3: TGTGCCAGCAGGAAAGGGAAAGGGGACACTGAAGCTTTCTTT. As protein: CASRKGKGDTEAFF.

This clone was recorded only once. The chain employs TRBV11-2 and TRBJ1-4; D remains ambiguous. The length of the CDR3 is 13 residues. Trimming shortened V by 0 bases and J by 3 bases, and 2 bases separated the two germline ends. From germline, CDR1 is SGHAT and CDR2 FQNNGV. CDR3 sequence (DNA): TGTGCCAGCAGCTTAGAGGCTAATGAAAAACTGTTTTTT. It encodes CASSLEANEKLFF. Full variable domain (missing parts from reference TRBV11-2 and TRBJ1-4): EAGVAQSPRYKIIEKRQSVAFWCNPISGHATLYWYQQILGQGPKLLIQFQNNGVVDDSQLPKDRFSAERLKGVDSTLKIQPAKLEDSAVYLCASSLEANEKLFFGSGTQLSVL.

J is TRBJ1-1 and V is TRBV10-2; D perhaps matches TRBD1 (6 bases). The germline V and J ends were trimmed by 6 bases and 0 bases, with 14 bases remaining between them. CDR1 is WSHSY and CDR2 is SAAADI in the germline V gene. This CDR3 is built from 15 residues. CDR3 DNA: TGCGCCAGCAGACTCCTCAGGGGCCTGAACACTGAAGCTTTCTTT. Protein: CASRLLRGLNTEAFF.

The chain recombines TRBV4-1 with TRBJ1-2; D gene uncertain. V lost 0 bases and J 5 bases, leaving 16 bases between the germline ends. Germline loops: CDR1 MGHRA, CDR2 YSYEKL. The CDR3 has 16 amino acids. The CDR3 sequence is CASSQDSARRVYGYTF. CDR3 DNA sequence: TGCGCCAGCAGCCAAGATTCGGCCAGGAGAGTTTATGGCTACACCTTC.

This clone came up once. CDR3 nucleotides: TGTGCCAGCAGCAGACTAGCGGGAGGCCTTAGCACAGATACGCAGTATTTT. Its translation: CASSRLAGGLSTDTQYF. The chain employs TRBV11-2 and TRBJ2-3, with 13 bases matching TRBD2. Germline V CDR1 and CDR2: SGHAT, FQNNGV. The CDR3 spans 17 residues. The ends lost 5 bases at V and 0 bases at J; junction bases unmatched: 5.

This clone was observed a handful of times. The chain has TRBV5-6 and TRBJ1-5, with D possibly matching TRBD1 (6 bases). Trimming left V 0 bases short and J 8 bases short, with 12 bases between. Germline V lookup: CDR1 SGHDT, CDR2 YYEEEE. CDR3 length: 14 amino acids. The CDR3 DNA sequence: TGTGCCAGCAGCTTGGGCCGTAGGACAGAGCCCCAGCATTTT. Residues: CASSLGRRTEPQHF. Drawing the rest from reference TRBV5-6 and TRBJ1-5, the complete variable domain is DAGVTQSPTHLIKTRGQQVTLRCSPKSGHDTVSWYQQALGQGPQFIFQYYEEEERQRGNFPDRFSGHQFPNYSSELNVNALLLGDSALYLCASSLGRRTEPQHFGDGTRLSIL.

This sequence joins TRBV15 and TRBJ2-3; 7 bases agree with TRBD1. The V gene's germline CDR1 is LNHNV and CDR2 YYDKDF (reference sequence). With 3 bases clipped from V and 10 bases from J, the junction kept 22 bases outside the gene matches. This CDR3 is built from 18 residues. CDR3 region: CATSRDRQGAIRGHAQYF. CDR3 bases: TGTGCCACCAGCAGGGACAGACAGGGCGCAATCCGTGGGCACGCGCAGTATTTT.

In its sample, this clone was seen once. The rearrangement links TRBV10-3 to TRBJ2-1, with D perhaps TRBD2 (5 bases). Germline CDR1 is ENHRY and CDR2 is SYGVKD. This CDR3 has 15 amino acids. V dropped 7 bases and J dropped 0 bases, with 13 bases sitting between them. The CDR3 DNA reads TGTGCCATCACGAGCCCGGGAAGCTCCTACAATGAGCAGTTCTTC. Its protein is CAITSPGSSYNEQFF.

The gene calls are TRBV5-1 and TRBJ2-5; the D is unclear. V lost 2 bases and J lost 4, with 12 bases in between. CDR1 and CDR2 (germline): SGHRS, YFSETQ. CDR3 length: 14 residues. The CDR3: CASSFNGSPETQYF. Written as DNA, the CDR3 is TGCGCCAGCAGCTTTAATGGATCCCCAGAGACCCAGTACTTC.

The chain employs TRBV6-1 and TRBJ1-5; D unclear. The CDR3 runs to 13 residues. Germline CDR1 MNHNS, CDR2 SASEGT. Trimming took off 7 bases at V and 2 bases at J, with 9 bases between the two ends. CDR3 DNA sequence: TGTGCCAGCACTGACGGGGGCAATCAGCCCCAGCATTTT. It specifies CASTDGGNQPQHF.

The chain recombines TRBV2 with TRBJ2-1, with D uncertain. Germline assignment: CDR1 SNHLY and CDR2 FYNNEI. V was shortened by 5 bases and J by 0 bases, with 11 bases between the two germline ends. This CDR3 is built from 15 residues. The DNA of the CDR3 is TGTGCCAGCAGTCGACAAAGGAGCTCCTACAATGAGCAGTTCTTC. It yields the protein CASSRQRSSYNEQFF.

The rearrangement joins TRBV15 to TRBJ1-2, with D tentatively TRBD1 (5 bases). The CDR3 sequence is 15 residues long. Trimming took 0 bases from V and 3 from J, leaving 11 bases between them. Per germline, CDR1 LNHNV and CDR2 YYDKDF (reference sequence). CDR3 coding DNA: TGTGCCACCAGCAGAGAATGGGACCGAGACTATGGCTACACCTTC. It encodes CATSREWDRDYGYTF.

The rearrangement uses TRBV29-1 and TRBJ2-6, with 14 bases fitting TRBD2. Germline trimming cut 5 bases from V and 0 bases from J; bases unmatched to any gene: 6. Germline-derived CDR1 and CDR2 are SQVTM and ANQGSEA. The CDR3 covers 18 residues. The CDR3, as DNA: TGCAGCGTTACCGCGGGACTAGCGGGAGTCTCTGGGGCCAACGTCCTGACTTTC. Protein product: CSVTAGLAGVSGANVLTF.

The genes are TRBV4-3 and TRBJ1-1; TRBD1 might be the D (6 bases). This CDR3 is built from 18 residues. Looked up from germline, CDR1 is LGHNA and CDR2 is YSLEER. Trimming removed 2 bases at V and 0 bases at J, with 19 bases between. CDR3 DNA sequence: TGCGCCAGCAGCCAAAGGACAGACAAAAAAATTTTGAACACTGAAGCTTTCTTT. Protein: CASSQRTDKKILNTEAFF.

This chain connects TRBV7-3 to TRBJ1-1; maybe TRBD1 (6 bases). There are 13 residues in the CDR3. Germline loops: CDR1 SGHTA, CDR2 FQGTGA. V lost 3 bases to trimming and J lost 5 bases, with 10 bases between them. In DNA form, the CDR3 reads TGTGCCAGCAGCTTGACAGGTCGAACTGAAGCTTTCTTT. Its translation: CASSLTGRTEAFF.